This TCR beta chain was documented in a study of T cell repertoires in cytomegalovirus infection. Study findings and constraints: Frequencies of public TCR beta families were cumulated, and this identified carriers of CMV plus the relevant HLA. Clonotype analysis showed dominance of the ex vivo response by HLA-C-restricted CMV-specific TCR beta clonotypes.

This clonotype was observed many times. What it binds is unknown. Germline lookup yields CDR1 SGHTA and CDR2 FQGNSA. Trimming left V 1 base short and J 2 bases short, with 8 bases between. The CDR3 contains 14 residues. A single record per CDR3 protein comes from TCRdb applying MiXCR to the reads. The top ten clones hold approximately 19% of a sample with approximately 150,000 distinct CDR3 sequences, approximately 5.9% of them seen once. The sequencing input was PBMCs. This chain links TRBV7-2 with TRBJ1-1, with no clear D. The clonotype originates from a human donor in good health (CMV status not recorded). Some clones in this sample may be carry-over from other donors' samples. Here the CDR3 DNA reads TGTGCCAGCAGCTTAGGGTGGGCTAACACTGAAGCTTTCTTT. This codes for CASSLGWANTEAFF.